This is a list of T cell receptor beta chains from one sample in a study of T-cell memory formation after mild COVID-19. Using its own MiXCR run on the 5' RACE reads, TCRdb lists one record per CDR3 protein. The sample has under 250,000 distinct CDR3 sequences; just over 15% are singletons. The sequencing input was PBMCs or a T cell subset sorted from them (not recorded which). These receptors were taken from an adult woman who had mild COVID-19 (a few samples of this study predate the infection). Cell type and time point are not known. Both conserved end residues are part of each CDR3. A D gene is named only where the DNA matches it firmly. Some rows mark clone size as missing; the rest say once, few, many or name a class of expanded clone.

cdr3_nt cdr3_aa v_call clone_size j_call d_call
TGTGCCAGCAGCTTCCGGACAGGTCGAACTAAAGAGACCCAGTACTTC CASSFRTGRTKETQYF TRBV7-6 few TRBJ2-5 TRBD1
TGCGCCAGCAGCTTGGCCCTGGGACAGGGGTACGAGCAGTACTTC CASSLALGQGYEQYF TRBV5-1 few TRBJ2-7 TRBD1
TGTGCCAGCAGCTCCGGGACAGGGAGGACAGATACGCAGTATTTT CASSSGTGRTDTQYF TRBV7-2 few TRBJ2-3 TRBD1
TGCAGTGCTAGCTGGACAGGAGGCAAAAGCGAGCAGTACTTC CSASWTGGKSEQYF TRBV20-1 few TRBJ2-7 TRBD1
TGTGCCAGCAGTTTTGGTTTCCAGGGCGCTGAAGCTTTCTTT CASSFGFQGAEAFF TRBV12-3/TRBV12-4 - TRBJ1-1 -
TGCAGTGCTAGATCCAGAGATACGCAGTATTTT CSARSRDTQYF TRBV20-1 - TRBJ2-3 -
TGTGCCATCACGAAGTCCGGGGAGACTGAAGCTTTCTTT CAITKSGETEAFF TRBV10-3 - TRBJ1-1 -
TGCGCCAGCAGCCCACTCCGCGGGGGGCAAGAGACCCAGTACTTC CASSPLRGGQETQYF TRBV5-1 - TRBJ2-5 TRBD2
TGCGCCAGCAGCTTCGCCCCGACAGGGGGTAACCCAGATACGCAGTATTTT CASSFAPTGGNPDTQYF TRBV5-1 few TRBJ2-3 TRBD1
TGTGCCAGCAGCGTAGCAGATAACACCGGGGAGCTGTTTTTT CASSVADNTGELFF TRBV9 - TRBJ2-2 -
TGTGCCAGCAGTACGGTTTGGGCTGACGGCTACACCTTC CASSTVWADGYTF TRBV12-3/TRBV12-4 - TRBJ1-2 -
TGTGCCATCAGTGAACAGGGGAACTATGGCTACACCTTC CAISEQGNYGYTF TRBV10-3 many TRBJ1-2 TRBD1
TGTGCCACCTGCACGGGGGGCAGCGCCTACGAGCAGTACTTC CATCTGGSAYEQYF TRBV10-3 - TRBJ2-7 -
TGTGCCAGCAGCTTAGTTTTTGCGGCGGGCCCCTCCTACAATGAGCAGTTCTTC CASSLVFAAGPSYNEQFF TRBV7-2 many TRBJ2-1 -
TGTGCCAGCACCGCGACTAGCGGGATCCACAATGAGCAGTTCTTC CASTATSGIHNEQFF TRBV12-3/TRBV12-4 few TRBJ2-1 TRBD2
TGCGCCAGCAGCCTCGGCAGGGGGGAAGGTCCCCAGCATTTT CASSLGRGEGPQHF TRBV5-1 few TRBJ1-5 TRBD1
TGCAGCGCCAGCACAGGTGTTGGCACCGGGGAGCTGTTTTTT CSASTGVGTGELFF TRBV29-1 few TRBJ2-2 -
TGTGCCAGCAGCCCCGGACAGGCGGGTAACACTGAAGCTTTCTTT CASSPGQAGNTEAFF TRBV12-3/TRBV12-4 few TRBJ1-1 TRBD1
TGTGCCAGCAGTTTTTCTGGCAGATACGAGCAGTACTTC CASSFSGRYEQYF TRBV12-3/TRBV12-4 many TRBJ2-7 -
TGTGCCAGCAAGACGGCTAGCGGAAACAATGAGCAGTTCTTC CASKTASGNNEQFF TRBV25-1 - TRBJ2-1 TRBD2
TGTGCCAGCAGTTTGGGGCTTACCAACTATGGCTACACCTTC CASSLGLTNYGYTF TRBV28 few TRBJ1-2 -
TGTGCCAGCAGGGTCAGGTACCCGTCCTACAATGAGCAGTTCTTC CASRVRYPSYNEQFF TRBV6-5 few TRBJ2-1 -
TGTGCCAGCGAGACAGGGCTTGGCTACACCTTC CASETGLGYTF TRBV12-3/TRBV12-4 - TRBJ1-2 TRBD1
TGCGCCAGCAGCCAAATAGGACTAGCGGGGCAAAAACGCATCTACAATGAGCAGTTCTTC CASSQIGLAGQKRIYNEQFF TRBV4-1 few TRBJ2-1 TRBD2
TGTGCCAGCAGCCAAGGAGGAGCGATGGGGGCGCAGCAGTACTTC CASSQGGAMGAQQYF TRBV3-1 - TRBJ2-7 -
TGCGCCAGCAGCCAAGGGATAAGGGACAGGGGAAAGAACACTGAAGCTTTCTTT CASSQGIRDRGKNTEAFF TRBV4-1 - TRBJ1-1 TRBD1
TGTGCCAGCAGCTTAGGAGATTCCTCCACAGATACGCAGTATTTT CASSLGDSSTDTQYF TRBV7-3 - TRBJ2-3 -
TGTGCCAGCAGCCCGGGACTTCACGTAGCCAAAAACATTCAGTACTTC CASSPGLHVAKNIQYF TRBV7-2 - TRBJ2-4 -
TGTGCCAGCAGGGCACAGGGAAGTTCACCCCTCCACTTT CASRAQGSSPLHF TRBV6-4 few TRBJ1-6 -
TGCAGCCATAGCGGGTCCCTCCAAGAGACCCAGTACTTC CSHSGSLQETQYF TRBV29-1 - TRBJ2-5 TRBD2
TGCGCCAGCAGCCAAGAGCGCCTGTTGGCTTCGGGAGGCGGGAACACAGATACGCAGTATTTT CASSQERLLASGGGNTDTQYF TRBV4-1 - TRBJ2-3 TRBD2
TGCAGCGTTGAAGATCGCGGGACAGTGAACACTGAAGCTTTCTTT CSVEDRGTVNTEAFF TRBV29-1 few TRBJ1-1 TRBD1
TGTGCCATCAGTGTTGAGGCAGGGAACACTGAAGCTTTCTTT CAISVEAGNTEAFF TRBV10-3 - TRBJ1-1 -
TGTGCCAGCAGTTTGGTGGCAGACGGGTTGGAGACCCAGTACTTC CASSLVADGLETQYF TRBV12-3/TRBV12-4 many TRBJ2-5 -
TGCGCCAGCAGCTCCTCAGGAGTTTCTAACTATGGCTACACCTTC CASSSSGVSNYGYTF TRBV5-1 few TRBJ1-2 -
TGTGCCAGCTCACCTGGGACTAGCGGGAGGTCAAGCTCCTACAATGAGCAGTTCTTC CASSPGTSGRSSSYNEQFF TRBV18 - TRBJ2-1 TRBD2
TGCAGCGTTGAAGAGTATACCTCGAGGGTTAACACCGGGGAGCTGTTTTTT CSVEEYTSRVNTGELFF TRBV29-1 many TRBJ2-2 -
TGCGCCAGCAGCGCCTCTTGGGGGAACACTGAAGCTTTCTTT CASSASWGNTEAFF TRBV5-1 many TRBJ1-1 -
TGTGCCAGCAGTCCCATACGGTATACTGAAGCTTTCTTT CASSPIRYTEAFF TRBV12-3/TRBV12-4 few TRBJ1-1 -
TGTGCCAGCAGCTTAGGTTCTGGGACAGGGTTCGCTGAAGCTTTCTTT CASSLGSGTGFAEAFF TRBV7-2 - TRBJ1-1 TRBD1
TGTGCCAGCAGTTCGGGGGGCTGGAACACTGAAGCTTTCTTT CASSSGGWNTEAFF TRBV12-3/TRBV12-4 - TRBJ1-1 -
TGTGCCATCAGTGGGGGACAGGGGGCCTACAATGAGCAGTTCTTC CAISGGQGAYNEQFF TRBV10-3 many TRBJ2-1 TRBD1
TGTGCCAGCAGCCAAGATAGCTTGATTAGGGTCTACGGCGGACAAGAGACCCAGTACTTC CASSQDSLIRVYGGQETQYF TRBV14 few TRBJ2-5 -
TGCGCCAGCAGCTTGGCCCAGGGAGTGGGCACTGAAGCTTTCTTT CASSLAQGVGTEAFF TRBV5-1 few TRBJ1-1 -
TGCGCCAGCAGCTTCACCGGGACAGTCTCCACCGGGGAGCTGTTTTTT CASSFTGTVSTGELFF TRBV5-1 few TRBJ2-2 TRBD1
TGTGCCAGCAGGATTGCGGGAGGGCCGCGTGAGCAGTTCTTC CASRIAGGPREQFF TRBV12-3/TRBV12-4 few TRBJ2-1 TRBD2
TGTGCCAGCTCACCGGGACGGGCCTACGAGCAGTACTTC CASSPGRAYEQYF TRBV18 many TRBJ2-7 -
TGTGCCAGCAGTTTAAATCGAGGGGATGGCTACACCTTC CASSLNRGDGYTF TRBV12-3/TRBV12-4 once TRBJ1-2 -
TGCGCCAGCAGCCAAGGTGGCGGGCGCTCCTACAATGAGCAGTTCTTC CASSQGGGRSYNEQFF TRBV4-1 - TRBJ2-1 -
TGCGCCAGCAGCCCCAAGTTATCTACGGGGACTAGCGGAGATACGCAGTATTTT CASSPKLSTGTSGDTQYF TRBV4-3 few TRBJ2-3 TRBD2
TGTGCCAGCGGTCTGGATTGGGCGGCCAACGTCCTGACTTTC CASGLDWAANVLTF TRBV7-3 - TRBJ2-6 -
TGCGCCAGCAGCCAAGAAGTCTGGGCTCAAGCCAAAAACATTCAGTACTTC CASSQEVWAQAKNIQYF TRBV4-3 few TRBJ2-4 -
TGCAGCGTTGAATATGGGAACGAGCAGTACTTC CSVEYGNEQYF TRBV29-1 few TRBJ2-7 -